Listed below are T cell receptor beta chains from one sample, sequenced in a study of T-cell memory formation after mild COVID-19. TCRdb re-derived calls from the 5' RACE reads in MiXCR, one entry per CDR3 protein. This table has a few hundred thousand distinct CDR3 sequences, over 9.5% appearing once. What was sequenced was PBMCs or a T cell subset sorted from them (not recorded which). The receptors come from a man between 18 and 29 years old who had mild COVID-19 (a few samples of this study predate the infection). Cell type and time point are not known. The CDR3 runs from the conserved cysteine through the conserved F or W. The D gene is left open where the match is weak. The size field is filled for only some rows; it gives once, few, many or a size class.

V: TRBV10-3
D: NA
J: TRBJ1-2
size: NA
DNA: TGTGCCATCAGTGACGACTATCGGGGCGGCTACACCTTC
CDR3: CAISDDYRGGYTF

V: TRBV3-1
D: TRBD1
J: TRBJ2-4
size: NA
DNA: TGTGCCAGCAGCCAATTCGGACAGGGGGACAGCAAAAACATTCAGTACTTC
CDR3: CASSQFGQGDSKNIQYF

V: TRBV9
D: TRBD2
J: TRBJ2-1
size: few
DNA: TGTGCCAGCAGCGTAGTGGCTAGCGGGGGCTACAATGAGCAGTTCTTC
CDR3: CASSVVASGGYNEQFF

V: TRBV5-1
D: NA
J: TRBJ2-5
size: NA
DNA: TGCGCCACCGGTGACAGTCAAGAGACCCAGTACTTC
CDR3: CATGDSQETQYF

V: TRBV7-9
D: NA
J: TRBJ2-1
size: NA
DNA: TGTGCCAGCTTGGGCCCCCGTCGTGATGAGCAGTTCTTC
CDR3: CASLGPRRDEQFF

V: TRBV7-2
D: NA
J: TRBJ1-2
size: few
DNA: TGTGCCAGCAGCTTCCGCAATGTCCTAGATGGCTACACCTTC
CDR3: CASSFRNVLDGYTF

V: TRBV10-3
D: NA
J: TRBJ1-1
size: few
DNA: TGTGCCATCAGTGAGTCGTGGGGGCTTACTGAAGCTTTCTTT
CDR3: CAISESWGLTEAFF

V: TRBV7-2
D: NA
J: TRBJ2-2
size: NA
DNA: TGTGCCAGCAGCTTGGGGGCTAGGGACTCCGCGGTGTTTTTT
CDR3: CASSLGARDSAVFF

V: TRBV12-3/TRBV12-4
D: NA
J: TRBJ1-5
size: few
DNA: TGTGCCAGCAGCTCAACAGGGTTAAATCAGCCCCAGCATTTT
CDR3: CASSSTGLNQPQHF

V: TRBV27
D: TRBD1
J: TRBJ2-7
size: many
DNA: TGTGCCAGCAGTACGAGACAGGGGCCCTACGAGCAGTACTTC
CDR3: CASSTRQGPYEQYF

V: TRBV19
D: TRBD1
J: TRBJ2-3
size: NA
DNA: TGTGCCAGGTTGACAGGGAGCATGGATACGCAGTATTTT
CDR3: CARLTGSMDTQYF

V: TRBV5-1
D: NA
J: TRBJ1-3
size: many
DNA: TGCGCCAGCAAACAGGACTCTGGAAACACCATATATTTT
CDR3: CASKQDSGNTIYF

V: TRBV4-1
D: TRBD1
J: TRBJ1-1
size: few
DNA: TGCGCCAGCAGCCAAGATGGATGGGACAGGGTCGAAGCTTTCTTT
CDR3: CASSQDGWDRVEAFF

V: TRBV5-1
D: NA
J: TRBJ2-5
size: few
DNA: TGCGCCAGCAGCTTGGAGGGCCAGCTCGAGACCCAGTACTTC
CDR3: CASSLEGQLETQYF

V: TRBV14
D: TRBD2
J: TRBJ2-5
size: many
DNA: TGTGCCAGCAGCCAAGAACTGGCGGGGGTGGAGACCCAGTACTTC
CDR3: CASSQELAGVETQYF

V: TRBV11-3
D: NA
J: TRBJ2-3
size: many
DNA: TGTGCCAGCAGCAAAACACTCGGACGCACAGATACGCAGTATTTT
CDR3: CASSKTLGRTDTQYF

V: TRBV5-1
D: TRBD1
J: TRBJ1-1
size: NA
DNA: TGCGCCAGCAAGGGACAGAACATGAACACTGAAGCTTTCTTT
CDR3: CASKGQNMNTEAFF

V: TRBV7-3
D: TRBD1
J: TRBJ1-3
size: many
DNA: TGTGCCAGCAGCTCGGACAGGGAAAACACCATATATTTT
CDR3: CASSSDRENTIYF

V: TRBV29-1
D: NA
J: TRBJ1-6
size: NA
DNA: TGCAGCGTTAGAGAGGGATCCTTGTATAATTCACCCCTCCACTTT
CDR3: CSVREGSLYNSPLHF

V: TRBV14
D: NA
J: TRBJ2-7
size: NA
DNA: TGTGCCAGCAGTCCCGGGCTGGCAAATACCTACGAGCAGTACTTC
CDR3: CASSPGLANTYEQYF

V: TRBV1
D: NA
J: TRBJ2-2
size: few
DNA: TGCACCAGCAGTGGTAGCGGGGGCGTCACCGGGGAGCTGTTTTTT
CDR3: CTSSGSGGVTGELFF

V: TRBV6-5
D: NA
J: TRBJ1-5
size: few
DNA: TGTGCCAGCGGAGGGAGGGGCACGAATCAGCCCCAGCATTTT
CDR3: CASGGRGTNQPQHF

V: TRBV20-1
D: TRBD2
J: TRBJ2-3
size: once
DNA: TGCAGCGCCCTCTCTAGCGGGGGGGCGGGTAGCACAGATACGCAGTATTTT
CDR3: CSALSSGGAGSTDTQYF

V: TRBV23-1
D: TRBD1
J: TRBJ2-4
size: many
DNA: TGCGCCAGCCAGGGCACAGGGGTTGCCAAAAACATTCAGTACTTC
CDR3: CASQGTGVAKNIQYF

V: TRBV20-1
D: TRBD2
J: TRBJ2-3
size: NA
DNA: TGCAGTGCTAGCGAACTAGCGGGGGGGCCACATACGCAGTATTTT
CDR3: CSASELAGGPHTQYF

V: TRBV5-1
D: NA
J: TRBJ1-1
size: few
DNA: TGCGCCAGCAGTCCTGGCAGTGGGTTGAACACTGAAGCTTTCTTT
CDR3: CASSPGSGLNTEAFF

V: TRBV25-1
D: TRBD1
J: TRBJ1-2
size: NA
DNA: TGTGCCAGCAGTGAACAGACAGGGAATGGCTACACCTTC
CDR3: CASSEQTGNGYTF

V: TRBV5-1
D: NA
J: TRBJ2-5
size: few
DNA: TGCGCCAGCAGCGTTAGGGTTGGCCAAGAGACCCAGTACTTC
CDR3: CASSVRVGQETQYF

V: TRBV5-1
D: TRBD1
J: TRBJ2-5
size: many
DNA: TGCGCCAGCAGCTTGGAGGGGGCTAACCAAGAGACCCAGTACTTC
CDR3: CASSLEGANQETQYF

V: TRBV29-1
D: NA
J: TRBJ2-3
size: few
DNA: TGCGGCCACCGAGGGGGAGATACGCAGTATTTT
CDR3: CGHRGGDTQYF

V: TRBV27
D: TRBD1
J: TRBJ1-5
size: NA
DNA: TGTGCCAGCAGTCCCCGACAGGGCCAACAGCCCCAGCATTTT
CDR3: CASSPRQGQQPQHF

V: TRBV6-2/TRBV6-3
D: NA
J: TRBJ1-1
size: NA
DNA: TGTGCCAGCAGTATCCTGGGGAGCACTGAAGCTTTCTTT
CDR3: CASSILGSTEAFF

V: TRBV4-3
D: NA
J: TRBJ1-1
size: many
DNA: TGCGCCAGCAGCAGGCAACATATGAACACTGAAGCTTTCTTT
CDR3: CASSRQHMNTEAFF

V: TRBV4-3
D: NA
J: TRBJ2-1
size: NA
DNA: TGCGCCAGCAGCCTACAGGATCCGGGCGATGAGCAGTTCTTC
CDR3: CASSLQDPGDEQFF

V: TRBV7-2
D: TRBD1
J: TRBJ1-3
size: NA
DNA: TGTGCCAGCAGCTTAGCGCAGGGGGCAAACACCATATATTTT
CDR3: CASSLAQGANTIYF